This T cell receptor (beta chain) was captured in a study of blood T cell repertoires in COVID-19. Residents of around 24 US areas, aged about 18 to 89 years, made up the participants. For recovered donors of Cohort 3, there were two negative PCRs, clearance, or symptom resolution. With 5 bases removed from V and 8 bases from J, the gap between germline ends came to 10 bases. This CDR3 has 11 residues. Germline V gene sequence: CDR1 SGHDT, CDR2 YYEEEE. Original handling: Estimation of nucleated cell counts relied on the amplification of reference gene primers. Sequencing used immunoSEQ multiplex PCR; TCRdb keeps in-frame clones, though not all of them. V and J calls and clone size are as listed in that table; D and trimming were resolved from the DNA. The data contain over 300,000 clones, roughly 85% of them singletons.

This chain uses TRBV5-6 with TRBJ1-1; no clear D. The sample consisted of PBMCs or T cells enriched from blood (not recorded which). The sequence was collected from a woman aged 25 to 39 who had recovered from COVID-19. CDR3 DNA sequence: TGTGCCAGCAGTCGAGGGTCCGAAGCTTTCTTT. The encoded protein is CASSRGSEAFF.